A selection of T cell receptor beta chains follows, all from one sample in a study of T cells in Graves' hyperthyroidism and ophthalmopathy. TCRdb reprocessed the multiplex PCR reads via MiXCR and lists one record per CDR3 protein. The sample holds hundreds of thousands of distinct CDR3 sequences, 15% to 18% seen once. The sequenced sample was blood. Receptor source: a woman in her late teens or twenties with Graves' hyperthyroidism. Each CDR3 is given with its conserved first and last residue. A D gene is named only where the DNA matches it firmly. Where a row states a size, it is once, few, many or the class of an expanded clone; other rows omit it.

J gene: TRBJ1-2
D gene: NA
clone size: few
V gene: TRBV19
CDR3 length: 16
CDR3 DNA: TGTGCCAGTAGTATTGCGTCACGGTGGACCCCCCTTGGCTACACCTTC
CDR3 protein: CASSIASRWTPLGYTF

J gene: TRBJ1-6
D gene: TRBD1
clone size: many
V gene: TRBV12-3/TRBV12-4
CDR3 length: 14
CDR3 DNA: TGTGCCAGCAGTTCATCCGGGACAGTATCACCCCTCCACTTT
CDR3 protein: CASSSSGTVSPLHF

J gene: TRBJ1-5
D gene: NA
clone size: few
V gene: TRBV5-8
CDR3 length: 15
CDR3 DNA: TGTGCCAGCAGCCCGATAGGTGGGCGAAATCAGCCCCAGCATTTT
CDR3 protein: CASSPIGGRNQPQHF

J gene: TRBJ1-2
D gene: NA
clone size: NA
V gene: TRBV4-2
CDR3 length: 15
CDR3 DNA: TGTGCCAGCAGCCAAGATTGGGGCAGAAACTATGGCTACACCTTC
CDR3 protein: CASSQDWGRNYGYTF

J gene: TRBJ1-3
D gene: NA
clone size: few
V gene: TRBV2
CDR3 length: 13
CDR3 DNA: TGTGCCAGCGATCAGGGTATAGGAAACACCATATATTTT
CDR3 protein: CASDQGIGNTIYF

J gene: TRBJ2-1
D gene: TRBD2
clone size: NA
V gene: TRBV10-3
CDR3 length: 16
CDR3 DNA: TGTGCCATCAGTGAGAAGGGACTAGCGGGAGGCAATGAGCAGTTCTTC
CDR3 protein: CAISEKGLAGGNEQFF

J gene: TRBJ1-3
D gene: NA
clone size: NA
V gene: TRBV7-2
CDR3 length: 14
CDR3 DNA: TGTGCCAGCAGGGGAGATCACTCTGGAAACACCATATATTTT
CDR3 protein: CASRGDHSGNTIYF

J gene: TRBJ2-1
D gene: TRBD1
clone size: once
V gene: TRBV6-4
CDR3 length: 15
CDR3 DNA: TGTGCCAGCAGGAGAGGACAGGGGGTAGGGAATGAGCAGCTCTTC
CDR3 protein: CASRRGQGVGNEQLF

J gene: TRBJ1-1
D gene: NA
clone size: NA
V gene: TRBV15
CDR3 length: 15
CDR3 DNA: TGTGCCACCAGCAGAGACCCCGCGGACGGGGGGCTAGCTTTCTTT
CDR3 protein: CATSRDPADGGLAFF

J gene: TRBJ1-1
D gene: NA
clone size: many
V gene: TRBV29-1
CDR3 length: 14
CDR3 DNA: TGCAGCGTCCGTGGGGGAGACGGGTCCGGTGAAGCTTTCTTT
CDR3 protein: CSVRGGDGSGEAFF

J gene: TRBJ2-7
D gene: NA
clone size: NA
V gene: TRBV19
CDR3 length: 14
CDR3 DNA: TGTGCCAGTAGTATGGGGGCGGACCATTACGAGCAGTACTTC
CDR3 protein: CASSMGADHYEQYF

J gene: TRBJ2-7
D gene: NA
clone size: many
V gene: TRBV5-1
CDR3 length: 12
CDR3 DNA: TGCGCCAGCAGCTCCCGGGGACTTGAGCAGTACTTC
CDR3 protein: CASSSRGLEQYF

J gene: TRBJ2-7
D gene: NA
clone size: many
V gene: TRBV28
CDR3 length: 14
CDR3 DNA: TGTGCCAGCAAACCCGGGACTCCCTCCTACGAGCAGTACTTC
CDR3 protein: CASKPGTPSYEQYF

J gene: TRBJ1-2
D gene: NA
clone size: NA
V gene: TRBV27
CDR3 length: 13
CDR3 DNA: TGTGCCAGCAGTTTAAACAGAGTATATGGCTACACCTTC
CDR3 protein: CASSLNRVYGYTF

J gene: TRBJ2-7
D gene: NA
clone size: many
V gene: TRBV6-1
CDR3 length: 15
CDR3 DNA: TGTGCCAGCCGCAAAAGGGGGGGGAGGCCCTACGAGCAGTACTTC
CDR3 protein: CASRKRGGRPYEQYF

J gene: TRBJ1-2
D gene: TRBD1
clone size: NA
V gene: TRBV11-2
CDR3 length: 16
CDR3 DNA: TGTGCCAGCAGGAGGACCAGGGGACAGGGGAGCGGTGGCTACACCTTC
CDR3 protein: CASRRTRGQGSGGYTF

J gene: TRBJ2-3
D gene: TRBD1
clone size: many
V gene: TRBV5-5
CDR3 length: 16
CDR3 DNA: TGTGCCAGCAGCTCTCCCGGGACAGGTCTTGGGGATACGCAGTATTTT
CDR3 protein: CASSSPGTGLGDTQYF

J gene: TRBJ2-7
D gene: TRBD2
clone size: NA
V gene: TRBV27
CDR3 length: 16
CDR3 DNA: TGTGCCAGCAGAAACCCGGCCGGGACTACTCCGGGAGAGCAGTACTTC
CDR3 protein: CASRNPAGTTPGEQYF

J gene: TRBJ2-1
D gene: TRBD2
clone size: many
V gene: TRBV6-2/TRBV6-3
CDR3 length: 16
CDR3 DNA: TGTGCCAGCAGTTCAACCCGGGAGGGCCCCTACAATGAGCAGTTCTTC
CDR3 protein: CASSSTREGPYNEQFF

J gene: TRBJ2-1
D gene: NA
clone size: once
V gene: TRBV6-1
CDR3 length: 13
CDR3 DNA: TGTGCCAGCACCCTAGGGGGACTTAATGAGCAGTTCTTC
CDR3 protein: CASTLGGLNEQFF

J gene: TRBJ1-5
D gene: NA
clone size: many
V gene: TRBV3-2
CDR3 length: 13
CDR3 DNA: TGTGCCAGCAGCGACAGGATCCAACGGCCCCAGCATTTT
CDR3 protein: CASSDRIQRPQHF

J gene: TRBJ1-2
D gene: TRBD1
clone size: many
V gene: TRBV7-2
CDR3 length: 13
CDR3 DNA: TGTGCCAGCAGGCCACAGGGGCCTTATGGCTACACCTTC
CDR3 protein: CASRPQGPYGYTF

J gene: TRBJ2-3
D gene: NA
clone size: many
V gene: TRBV27
CDR3 length: 12
CDR3 DNA: TGTGCCAGCAGTACTACCCCACATGCGCAGTATTTT
CDR3 protein: CASSTTPHAQYF

J gene: TRBJ1-1
D gene: NA
clone size: NA
V gene: TRBV7-2
CDR3 length: 14
CDR3 DNA: TGTGCCAGCAGCTCAAGTACAGGTAACACTGAAGCTTTCTTT
CDR3 protein: CASSSSTGNTEAFF

J gene: TRBJ1-5
D gene: NA
clone size: many
V gene: TRBV20-1
CDR3 length: 13
CDR3 DNA: TGCAGTGCCCGGGGGGCGAGCAATCAGCCCCAGCATTTT
CDR3 protein: CSARGASNQPQHF

J gene: TRBJ1-1
D gene: NA
clone size: NA
V gene: TRBV6-5
CDR3 length: 12
CDR3 DNA: TGTGCCAGCAGTTACTCAGGGAGAGAAGCTTTCTTT
CDR3 protein: CASSYSGREAFF

J gene: TRBJ1-1
D gene: NA
clone size: NA
V gene: TRBV10-3
CDR3 length: 14
CDR3 DNA: TGTGCCACCGAGGGGGGACGGAGCAACACTGAAGCTTTCTTT
CDR3 protein: CATEGGRSNTEAFF

J gene: TRBJ2-5
D gene: NA
clone size: NA
V gene: TRBV5-1
CDR3 length: 12
CDR3 DNA: TGCGCCAGCAGCGAGGATGGGGAGACCCAGTACTTC
CDR3 protein: CASSEDGETQYF

J gene: TRBJ2-7
D gene: TRBD2
clone size: many
V gene: TRBV3-1
CDR3 length: 15
CDR3 DNA: TGTGCCAGCAGTCCTGGACTAGCGGGAAGCTACGAGCAGTACTTC
CDR3 protein: CASSPGLAGSYEQYF

J gene: TRBJ1-1
D gene: TRBD1
clone size: few
V gene: TRBV10-3
CDR3 length: 13
CDR3 DNA: TGTGCCATTAGACAGGGGGACGACACTGAAGCTTTCTTT
CDR3 protein: CAIRQGDDTEAFF

J gene: TRBJ2-1
D gene: NA
clone size: many
V gene: TRBV5-6
CDR3 length: 13
CDR3 DNA: TGTGCCAGCACCACTCCGCAGGAAAATGAGCAGTTCTTC
CDR3 protein: CASTTPQENEQFF

J gene: TRBJ2-4
D gene: NA
clone size: NA
V gene: TRBV7-2
CDR3 length: 16
CDR3 DNA: TGTGCCAGCAGCTTAGGGCCGGATATAGCCAAAAACATTCAGTACTTC
CDR3 protein: CASSLGPDIAKNIQYF

J gene: TRBJ2-7
D gene: TRBD1
clone size: many
V gene: TRBV11-2
CDR3 length: 15
CDR3 DNA: TGTGCCAGCAGCTTAGTGCGGGACAGGGGCCACGAGCAGTACTTC
CDR3 protein: CASSLVRDRGHEQYF

J gene: TRBJ1-2
D gene: NA
clone size: few
V gene: TRBV5-6
CDR3 length: 14
CDR3 DNA: TGTGCCAGCAGCTTAGGCTGGGCGCCCGAGCGCTACACCTTC
CDR3 protein: CASSLGWAPERYTF

J gene: TRBJ1-2
D gene: NA
clone size: many
V gene: TRBV12-3/TRBV12-4
CDR3 length: 12
CDR3 DNA: TGTGCCAGCAGTTTTTTGGGCCTAGGCTACACCTTC
CDR3 protein: CASSFLGLGYTF

J gene: TRBJ2-2
D gene: NA
clone size: many
V gene: TRBV9
CDR3 length: 15
CDR3 DNA: TGTGCCAGCAGCGTAGGACAGGCGAACACCGGGGAGCTGTTTTTT
CDR3 protein: CASSVGQANTGELFF

J gene: TRBJ2-3
D gene: NA
clone size: NA
V gene: TRBV7-9
CDR3 length: 14
CDR3 DNA: TGTGCCAGCAGCTTAGGGGGACTGTTTGGTACGCAGTATTTT
CDR3 protein: CASSLGGLFGTQYF

J gene: TRBJ1-1
D gene: TRBD1
clone size: NA
V gene: TRBV3-1
CDR3 length: 14
CDR3 DNA: TGTGCCAGCAGCTTGACAGGGAGCGCCACTGAAGCTTTCTTT
CDR3 protein: CASSLTGSATEAFF

J gene: TRBJ2-3
D gene: NA
clone size: many
V gene: TRBV20-1
CDR3 length: 14
CDR3 DNA: TGCAGTGCTAACGGGAGCCCTAGCACAGATACGCAGTATTTT
CDR3 protein: CSANGSPSTDTQYF

J gene: TRBJ1-6
D gene: NA
clone size: few
V gene: TRBV9
CDR3 length: 14
CDR3 DNA: TGTGCCAGCAGCGTAGGGGCGGCGGCTTCACCCCTCCACTTT
CDR3 protein: CASSVGAAASPLHF

J gene: TRBJ2-1
D gene: NA
clone size: few
V gene: TRBV20-1
CDR3 length: 16
CDR3 DNA: TGCAGTGCTAGAAGTTCACAGGAGAGGAAGCTCGGTGAGCAGTTCTTC
CDR3 protein: CSARSSQERKLGEQFF

J gene: TRBJ1-2
D gene: NA
clone size: NA
V gene: TRBV29-1
CDR3 length: 11
CDR3 DNA: TGCAGCGTCGCCGTCGGGCAGGGCTACACCTTC
CDR3 protein: CSVAVGQGYTF

J gene: TRBJ1-5
D gene: NA
clone size: few
V gene: TRBV20-1
CDR3 length: 12
CDR3 DNA: TGCAGTGCTAAAACAGGGAATCAGCCCCAGCATTTT
CDR3 protein: CSAKTGNQPQHF

J gene: TRBJ1-5
D gene: NA
clone size: few
V gene: TRBV19
CDR3 length: 19
CDR3 DNA: TGTGCCAGTAGTATTGGGGCCTGGGGTGGCCATTATAGCAATCAGCCCCAGCATTTT
CDR3 protein: CASSIGAWGGHYSNQPQHF

J gene: TRBJ1-2
D gene: NA
clone size: many
V gene: TRBV9
CDR3 length: 14
CDR3 DNA: TGTGCCAGCAGCGTAGCTGAGGCAGGGGAAGGCTACACCTTC
CDR3 protein: CASSVAEAGEGYTF

J gene: TRBJ2-1
D gene: TRBD1
clone size: NA
V gene: TRBV28
CDR3 length: 15
CDR3 DNA: TGTGCCAGCAGTACCGGGACAGGGGGTCTCGATGAGCAGTTCTTC
CDR3 protein: CASSTGTGGLDEQFF

J gene: TRBJ1-1
D gene: NA
clone size: NA
V gene: TRBV4-1
CDR3 length: 14
CDR3 DNA: TGCGCCAGCAGCCAAGGGGACGCGGGCACTGAAGCTTTCTTT
CDR3 protein: CASSQGDAGTEAFF

J gene: TRBJ2-1
D gene: TRBD2
clone size: many
V gene: TRBV12-3/TRBV12-4
CDR3 length: 15
CDR3 DNA: TGTGCCAGCAGCCCCGGACTAGCGGGCGTCAATGAGCAGTTCTTC
CDR3 protein: CASSPGLAGVNEQFF

J gene: TRBJ2-2
D gene: TRBD2
clone size: few
V gene: TRBV24-1
CDR3 length: 16
CDR3 DNA: TGTGCCACCAGTGACCCTAGCGGGGTGAACACCGGGGAGCTGTTTTTT
CDR3 protein: CATSDPSGVNTGELFF

J gene: TRBJ2-3
D gene: NA
clone size: NA
V gene: TRBV4-1
CDR3 length: 16
CDR3 DNA: TGCGCCAGCAGCCAAGAAGGACAGTTCCGCACAGATACGCAGTATTTT
CDR3 protein: CASSQEGQFRTDTQYF

J gene: TRBJ2-7
D gene: NA
clone size: many
V gene: TRBV11-1
CDR3 length: 12
CDR3 DNA: TGTGCCAGCAGCTCCGACATCTACGAGCAGTACTTC
CDR3 protein: CASSSDIYEQYF

J gene: TRBJ1-1
D gene: TRBD1
clone size: many
V gene: TRBV29-1
CDR3 length: 13
CDR3 DNA: TGCAGCGTGCGGACAGGGCGGAACACTGAAGCTTTCTTT
CDR3 protein: CSVRTGRNTEAFF

J gene: TRBJ1-2
D gene: NA
clone size: many
V gene: TRBV20-1
CDR3 length: 13
CDR3 DNA: TGCAGTGCTAGAGAGGTCCTAAACTATGGCTACACCTTC
CDR3 protein: CSAREVLNYGYTF

J gene: TRBJ2-1
D gene: NA
clone size: many
V gene: TRBV18
CDR3 length: 16
CDR3 DNA: TGTGCCAGCTCACCACTGCTGGGCCCCCTACACAATGAGCAGTTCTTC
CDR3 protein: CASSPLLGPLHNEQFF

J gene: TRBJ1-3
D gene: NA
clone size: NA
V gene: TRBV28
CDR3 length: 13
CDR3 DNA: TGTGCCAGCAGTTTTTCTTCCCATCCGTCTACGGATTTT
CDR3 protein: CASSFSSHPSTDF

J gene: TRBJ2-7
D gene: TRBD2
clone size: few
V gene: TRBV28
CDR3 length: 13
CDR3 DNA: TGTGCCAGCAGTTCTCCGGGGGGGAACGAGCAGTACTTC
CDR3 protein: CASSSPGGNEQYF